Here is one T cell receptor (beta chain) with its context. The data originate from a study of OX40 agonist ivuxolimab in advanced cancers. Clones were sequenced by immunoSEQ multiplex PCR, and TCRdb holds only the in-frame ones, with some missing. Of 80,000 to 100,000 clones listed, roughly 88% are singletons. The CDR3 consists of 16 residues. Germline loops: CDR1 LNHNV, CDR2 YYDKDF (reference sequence). V lost 0 bases, J lost 4 bases, and 6 bases stayed unmatched. The sequencing used CD4+ or CD8+ T cells sorted from blood, collected in a trial of the OX40 agonist ivuxolimab. The sequence came from an adult with an advanced solid tumor such as melanoma, head and neck, liver or kidney cancer. This chain connects TRBV15 to TRBJ2-1; TRBD2 matches at 7 bases. The CDR3 protein is CATSREYLAEYNEQFF. CDR3 DNA sequence: TGTGCCACCAGCAGAGAGTACCTAGCGGAGTACAATGAGCAGTTCTTC. The full variable domain, with the rest looked up from reference TRBV15 and TRBJ2-1, is DAMVIQNPRYQVTQFGKPVTLSCSQTLNHNVMYWYQQKSSQAPKLLFHYYDKDFNNEADTPDNFQSRRPNTSFCFLDIRSPGLGDTAMYLCATSREYLAEYNEQFFGPGTRLTVL.